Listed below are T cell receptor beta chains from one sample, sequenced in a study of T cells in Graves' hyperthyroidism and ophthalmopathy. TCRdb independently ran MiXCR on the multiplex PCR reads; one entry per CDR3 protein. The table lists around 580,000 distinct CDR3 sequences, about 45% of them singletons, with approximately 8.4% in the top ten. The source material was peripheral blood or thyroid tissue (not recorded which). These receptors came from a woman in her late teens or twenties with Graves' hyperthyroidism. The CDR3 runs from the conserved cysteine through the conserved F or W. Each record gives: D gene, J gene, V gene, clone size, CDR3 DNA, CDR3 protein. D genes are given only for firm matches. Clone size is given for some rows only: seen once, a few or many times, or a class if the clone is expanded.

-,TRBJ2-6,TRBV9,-,TGTGCCAGCAGCGTAGGATGGGGGGCCAACGTCCTGACTTTC,CASSVGWGANVLTF
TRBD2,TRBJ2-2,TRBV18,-,TGTGCCAGCAGCGGGGCTAGGCGGGACACCGGGGAGCTGTTTTTT,CASSGARRDTGELFF
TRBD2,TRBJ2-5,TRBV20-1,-,TGCAGTGCCGAACTAGCGAAGAGAACCCAGTACTTC,CSAELAKRTQYF
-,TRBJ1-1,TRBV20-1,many,TGCAGTGCCCTCCAGGACCGAAACACTGAAGCTTTCTTT,CSALQDRNTEAFF
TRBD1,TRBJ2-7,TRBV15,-,TGTGCCACCAGCAGAGACAGGGGGCCCTACAATGAGCAGTACTTC,CATSRDRGPYNEQYF
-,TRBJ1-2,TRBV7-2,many,TGTGCCAGCAGCTTATGGGGGGAAGTAAACTATGGCTACACCTTC,CASSLWGEVNYGYTF
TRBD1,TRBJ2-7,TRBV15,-,TGTGCCACCAGCAGAGCCAGGACAGGGGCAAACGAGCAGTACTTC,CATSRARTGANEQYF
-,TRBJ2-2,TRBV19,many,TGTGCCAGCAGACGTACAACCGGGGAGCTGTTTTTT,CASRRTTGELFF
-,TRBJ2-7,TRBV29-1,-,TGCAGCGTTGCAACGCCCAGCTCCTACGAGCAGTACTTC,CSVATPSSYEQYF
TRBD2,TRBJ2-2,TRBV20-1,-,TGCAGTGCTTACCTAGCGGGAGGAAACACAGGGGAGCTGTTCTTT,CSAYLAGGNTGELFF
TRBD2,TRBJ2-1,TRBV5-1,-,TGCGCCAGCAGCTTGACTAGCGCCTACAATGAGCAGTTCTTC,CASSLTSAYNEQFF
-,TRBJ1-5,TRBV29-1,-,TGCAGCCCTACAGAGAGCAATCAGCCCCAGCATTTT,CSPTESNQPQHF
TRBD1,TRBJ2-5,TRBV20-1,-,TGCAGTGCACGAGGACAGGGGGCGCGATGGGAGACCCAGTACTTC,CSARGQGARWETQYF
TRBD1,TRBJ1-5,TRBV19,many,TGTGCCAGTAATAGGGACAGGGGAAATCAGCCCCAGCATTTT,CASNRDRGNQPQHF
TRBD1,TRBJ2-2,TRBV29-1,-,TGCAGCGTTGTTCCGCAGGGGGCTAACACCGGGGAGCTGTTTTTT,CSVVPQGANTGELFF
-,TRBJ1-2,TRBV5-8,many,TGTGCCAGCAGCTTTGGGTTCAGGCGCGGCTATGGCTACACCTTC,CASSFGFRRGYGYTF
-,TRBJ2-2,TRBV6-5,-,TGTGCTCTCGTCGGGGACACCGGGGAGCTGTTTTTT,CALVGDTGELFF
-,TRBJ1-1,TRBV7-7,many,TGTGCTAGCAGCCCCATAACAGGGAACACTGAAGCTTTCTTT,CASSPITGNTEAFF
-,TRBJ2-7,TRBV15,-,TGTGCCACCAGCAGAATTCGGCCGTCCCGGGTTTACGAGCAGTACTTC,CATSRIRPSRVYEQYF
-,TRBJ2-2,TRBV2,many,TGTGCCAGCAGTGAAGATGCCTATAACACCGGGGAGCTGTTTTTT,CASSEDAYNTGELFF
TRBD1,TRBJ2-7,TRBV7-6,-,TGTGCCAGCAGCCATCTGACAGGGTCCAATGAGCTGTACTTC,CASSHLTGSNELYF
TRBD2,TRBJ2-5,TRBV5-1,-,TGCGCCAGCAGCTTGTCTAGCGGGAGAATTGGGGAGACCCAGTACTTC,CASSLSSGRIGETQYF
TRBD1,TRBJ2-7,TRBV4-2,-,TGTGCCAGCAGCCCATCTGAGACAGGGGGCTTCTACGAGCAGTACTTC,CASSPSETGGFYEQYF
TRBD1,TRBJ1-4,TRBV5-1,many,TGCGCCAGCAGCCTTACCGGGACAGGGGGTGAAAAACTGTTTTTT,CASSLTGTGGEKLFF
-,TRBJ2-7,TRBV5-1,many,TGCGCCAGCAGCTTGGTCTTTTCGGACGAGCAGTACTTC,CASSLVFSDEQYF
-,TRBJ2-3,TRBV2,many,TGTGCCAGCAGTGGGGGCACAGATACGCAGTATTTT,CASSGGTDTQYF
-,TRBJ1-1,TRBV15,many,TGTGCCACCAGCACCGGACAGAACACTGAAGCTTTCTTT,CATSTGQNTEAFF
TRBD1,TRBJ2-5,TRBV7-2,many,TGTGCCAGCAGCAAGGACAGGATCGAAGAGACCCAGTACTTC,CASSKDRIEETQYF
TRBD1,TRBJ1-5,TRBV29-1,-,TGCAGCGGCTTCGGGAGGGGGCGGTTTGATCAGCCCCAGCATTTT,CSGFGRGRFDQPQHF
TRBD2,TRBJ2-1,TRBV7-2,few,TGTGCCAGCAGCTTAGAACTAGCGGGAGCTGAGCAGTTCTTC,CASSLELAGAEQFF
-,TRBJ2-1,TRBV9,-,TGTGCCAGCAGCTCGCGTGTGGGATACTCCTACAATGAACAGTTCTTC,CASSSRVGYSYNEQFF
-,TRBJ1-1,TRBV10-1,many,TGCGCCAGCAGTGAGTCGGCGGGGGGCACTGAAGCTTTCTTT,CASSESAGGTEAFF
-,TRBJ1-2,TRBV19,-,TGTGCCAGTAGTAAAGGGGGGATTAACTATGGCTACACCTTC,CASSKGGINYGYTF
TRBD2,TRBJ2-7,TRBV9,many,TGTGCCAGCAGCGTAGGCGCTAGCGGGAGTGGCTACGAGCAGTACTTC,CASSVGASGSGYEQYF
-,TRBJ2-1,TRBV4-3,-,TGCGCCAGCAGCCAAACAGGGTTGTACGAGGACAATGAGCAGTTCTTC,CASSQTGLYEDNEQFF
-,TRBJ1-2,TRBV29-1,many,TGCAGCGTTGAGTTCAGGGTTGGTGGCTACACCTTC,CSVEFRVGGYTF
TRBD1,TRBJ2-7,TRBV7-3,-,TGTGCCAGCAGCCTCAGGGGGCACTCCTCTCGTAATGAGCAGTACTTC,CASSLRGHSSRNEQYF
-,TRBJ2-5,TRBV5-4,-,TGTGCCAGCAGCCCCCCATTTCCCGGGACTGGGTTGAAAGAGACCCAGTACTTC,CASSPPFPGTGLKETQYF
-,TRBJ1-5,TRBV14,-,TGTGCCAGCAGCCCCCGATACAGGGTGGACAATCAGCCCCAGCATTTT,CASSPRYRVDNQPQHF
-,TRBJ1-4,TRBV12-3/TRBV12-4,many,TGTGCCAGCAGCGACCGGGCCGGCTCTGAAAAACTGTTTTTT,CASSDRAGSEKLFF
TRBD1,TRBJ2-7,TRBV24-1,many,TGTGCCACCAGTGGGACAGGGGCCTACGAGCAGTACTTC,CATSGTGAYEQYF
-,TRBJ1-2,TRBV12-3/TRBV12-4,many,TGTGCCAGCAGTTTCGGGCAGGTGATCGTCTACACCTTC,CASSFGQVIVYTF
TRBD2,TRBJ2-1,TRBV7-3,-,TGTGCCAGCAGCTTAACGTTGCGGGAGCCCCGCAATGAGCAGTTCTTC,CASSLTLREPRNEQFF
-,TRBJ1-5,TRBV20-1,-,TGCAGTGCTCCTAGGGGGGGGCAGAGCAATCAGCCCCAGCATTTT,CSAPRGGQSNQPQHF
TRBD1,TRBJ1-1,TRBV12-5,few,TGTGCTAGTGGTTTGGTCACACGCGGGACAGGGGGCATGGACACTGAAGCTTTCTTT,CASGLVTRGTGGMDTEAFF